The 14 T cell receptor beta chains presented below share a single source sample, sequenced in a study of T-cell memory formation after mild COVID-19 (dated by TCRdb to the early 2020s). The library was generated by 5' RACE. The run used an Illumina NovaSeq 6000. The public reads were quality trimmed at Q25 with fastp and then assembled into clones with MiXCR by TCRdb, keeping productive beta chains. A single entry per CDR3 protein holds the most common genes and DNA from its merged rows. The sample data list 250,000 to 350,000 distinct CDR3 sequences, and over 11% of these were observed just once. The ten largest clones capture roughly 21% of the sample. Input material: PBMCs or a T cell subset sorted from them (not recorded which). Receptors originate from a man aged 18 to 29 who had mild COVID-19 (a few samples of this study predate the infection). The sample titles of this study are shuffled in the database, so cell type and time point are left out; the donor was told from shared clones.

A few counts support this clonotype. J is TRBJ1-3 and V is TRBV7-2; the D is unclear. The length of the CDR3 is 13 residues. CDR1 and CDR2 (germline): SGHTA, FQGNSA. V lost 5 bases, J lost 2 bases, and 7 bases lay in between. The CDR3 spells CASSRPPGNTIYF. DNA for the CDR3: TGTGCCAGCAGCCGGCCCCCTGGAAACACCATATATTTT. Full variable domain (remainder filled in from reference TRBV7-2 and TRBJ1-3): GAGVSQSPSNKVTEKGKDVELRCDPISGHTALYWYRQSLGQGLEFLIYFQGNSAPDKSGLPSDRFSAERTGGSVSTLTIQRTQQEDSAVYLCASSRPPGNTIYFGEGSWLTVV.

This clonotype has more than one count but fewer than ten. DNA of the CDR3: TGTGCCAGCAGCTTACGCCCGGCAGGACAGGGTATGGGTCAGCCCCAGCATTTT. It translates to CASSLRPAGQGMGQPQHF. The chain joins TRBV7-2 to TRBJ1-5; TRBD1 aligns across 8 bases. Germline V gives CDR1 SGHTA, CDR2 FQGNSA. The ends lost 2 bases at V and 6 bases at J; junction bases unmatched: 15. This CDR3 has 18 residues. Full variable domain (remainder filled in from reference TRBV7-2 and TRBJ1-5): GAGVSQSPSNKVTEKGKDVELRCDPISGHTALYWYRQSLGQGLEFLIYFQGNSAPDKSGLPSDRFSAERTGGSVSTLTIQRTQQEDSAVYLCASSLRPAGQGMGQPQHFGDGTRLSIL.

This clonotype was seen more than once but under ten times. The chain employs TRBV10-1 and TRBJ2-2; a weak D match, TRBD2 (7 bases). This CDR3 spans 16 amino acids. V lost 3 bases and J 4 bases, leaving 15 bases between the germline ends. Germline CDR1 WNHNN, CDR2 SYGVQD (reference sequence). The CDR3 bases are TGCGCCAGCAGTGAATTGGCGGGGGCTACCACCGGGGAGCTGTTTTTT. This translates into CASSELAGATTGELFF.

This clonotype came up a few times. The J gene is TRBJ1-4, the V gene TRBV19, with no clear D. Trimming removed 5 bases at V and 8 bases at J, with 9 bases between. This CDR3 region has 12 residues. In germline, CDR1 is LNHDA, CDR2 SQIVND (reference sequence). The CDR3, as DNA: TGTGCCAGTAGTGCCGGTGGGGAAAAACTGTTTTTT. It is translated as CASSAGGEKLFF.

V is TRBV7-9 and J is TRBJ2-5; D gene unclear. V lost 9 bases, J lost 2 bases, and 16 bases lay in between. Germline V lookup: CDR1 SEHNR, CDR2 FQNEAQ (reference sequence). This CDR3 region has 14 residues. The CDR3 is CASALPHVQETQYF. CDR3 coding DNA: TGTGCCAGTGCCCTCCCCCATGTGCAAGAGACCCAGTACTTC.

V and J are TRBV9 and TRBJ1-1; maybe TRBD1 (6 bases). This CDR3 has 16 residues. Germline V gene data show CDR1 as SGDLS and CDR2 as YYNGEE. The V end was cut by 4 bases, the J end by 5 bases, with 21 bases between. As DNA, the CDR3 is TGTGCCAGCAGCTCCTCGGCCGGGGGCAGGGGAACTGAAGCTTTCTTT. Translating it yields CASSSSAGGRGTEAFF.

In its sample, this clonotype was seen many times. V and J are TRBV6-6 and TRBJ2-3, with TRBD1 as a possible D gene (5 bases). Germline values: CDR1 MNHNY, CDR2 SVGAGI (reference sequence). This CDR3 comprises 13 residues. V lost 6 bases and J lost 9, with 16 bases in between. CDR3 nucleotide sequence: TGTGCCAGCAGCTCAGCGAGGACATCGACGCAGTATTTT. Translated: CASSSARTSTQYF.

The V and J genes are TRBV29-1 and TRBJ2-2; possibly TRBD1 for D (5 bases). There are 12 residues in the CDR3. Germline V lookup: CDR1 SQVTM, CDR2 ANQGSEA. Trimming left V 7 bases short and J 1 base short, with 7 bases between. The CDR3 bases are TGCAGCGGGCAGGGGAACACCGGGGAGCTGTTTTTT. This translates into CSGQGNTGELFF.

The V and J genes are TRBV5-1 and TRBJ2-7; 10 nucleotides match TRBD1. Germline V gene sequence: CDR1 SGHRS, CDR2 YFSETQ. The CDR3 extends over 15 amino acids. V shed 2 bases and J 5 bases; nucleotides not matched to a gene: 7. CDR3 amino acids: CASSFRDRGIHEQYF. As DNA, the CDR3 is TGCGCCAGCAGCTTCCGGGACAGGGGAATTCACGAGCAGTACTTC.

The rearrangement uses TRBV7-9 and TRBJ2-5; D is unclear. This CDR3 contains 11 residues. Germline values: CDR1 SEHNR, CDR2 FQNEAQ (reference sequence). Between the trimmed V and J ends, which lost 9 bases and 3 bases, there was a span of 8 bases. Here the CDR3 reads CASTPEETQYF. The CDR3 nucleotides are TGTGCCAGTACACCAGAAGAGACCCAGTACTTC.

This clonotype showed up just a few times. CDR3 residues: CASSFGSGEQFF. CDR3 coding DNA: TGTGCCAGCAGTTTCGGCAGTGGTGAGCAGTTCTTC. The rearrangement joins TRBV12-3 or TRBV12-4 to TRBJ2-1; D is unresolved. CDR3 length equals 12 residues. Trimming left V 3 bases short and J 9 bases short, with 9 bases between.

At least ten counts were recorded for this clonotype. The rearrangement uses TRBV6-5 and TRBJ2-1; 11 nucleotides match TRBD1. Germline lookup yields CDR1 MNHEY and CDR2 SVGAGI. This CDR3 comprises 18 residues. The V gene end was trimmed by 2 bases and the J gene end by 9 bases; junction bases not matched to a gene: 15. CDR3 sequence (DNA): TGTGCCAGCAGTTACCGGACAGGGGGCAGGTATTTCCAGGGTGAGCAGTTCTTC. This gives the protein CASSYRTGGRYFQGEQFF.

The chain combines TRBV7-8 with TRBJ1-5; tentative D call: TRBD1 (5 bases). The germline V and J ends were trimmed by 1 base and 11 bases, with 18 bases remaining between them. The CDR3 totals 15 residues. Per germline, CDR1 SGHVS and CDR2 FQNEAQ. CDR3 nucleotides: TGTGCCAGCAGCTTAGATACAGGCCGTGGGGTGGCCCAGCATTTT. It is translated as CASSLDTGRGVAQHF.

The V and J genes are TRBV6-5 and TRBJ1-1; TRBD1 aligns across 8 bases. With 5 bases clipped from V and 3 bases from J, the junction kept 11 bases outside the gene matches. Per the germline V gene, CDR1 is MNHEY and CDR2 is SVGAGI. The CDR3 contains 16 residues. This CDR3 is CASSPRTGKGHTEAFF. The CDR3 bases are TGTGCCAGCAGTCCCAGGACAGGGAAGGGGCACACTGAAGCTTTCTTT.